A selection of T cell receptor beta chains follows, all from one sample in a study of cytomegalovirus exposure and HLA in healthy donors. Assay: immunoSEQ multiplex PCR; the TCRdb copy retains only in-frame clones and omits some. The sample includes more than 95,000 clones. The specimen sequenced was PBMCs. The receptors stem from a man between 25 and 39 years old in good health and CMV-seronegative. Both conserved end residues are part of each CDR3. Size values are once, few and many counts, or a class for expanded clones, and some rows have none.

>TRBJ2-7|TRBV5-6|.
CASSLRGIYEQYF
>TRBJ1-3|TRBV10-3|.
CAISDPRRHGGGNTIYF
>TRBJ2-7|TRBV6-1|medium-sized
CASEGDRGDEQYF
>TRBJ2-2|TRBV15|.
CATQEGTGTNTGELFF
>TRBJ2-7|TRBV29-1|.
CSVEDRLGEDYEQYF
>.|TRBV5-6|.
CASSHTSVRHEQYF
>TRBJ2-7|TRBV6-5|.
CASSYLGGREQYF
>TRBJ2-4|TRBV28|.
CASSSGLAGKNIQYF
>TRBJ1-6|TRBV11-2|.
CASSLDWRDASPLHF
>TRBJ1-1|TRBV20-1|.
CSLDRTGHAFF
>TRBJ2-5|TRBV19|.
CASSSNFQGGEETQYF
>TRBJ2-5|TRBV19|.
CASSTWVAGGETQYF